This T cell receptor (beta chain) was retrieved from a study of spatial heterogeneity in lung cancer (dated by TCRdb to the late 2010s). Looking at the study overall: Samples were obtained from 70 to 85 patients with early-stage, untreated non-small cell lung cancer from the lung TRACERx cohort. More beta-chain than alpha-chain transcripts were consistently detected, likely reflecting higher beta-chain transcript abundance. Nonsynonymous mutation counts, determined by whole-exome sequencing of tumor tissue, were related to features of the TCR repertoire. In the raw uncorrected reads, each unique combination of TCR and UMI appeared on average more than ten times. At surgery, both alpha and beta chains were TCR-sequenced in 200 to 250 tumor regions, approximately 64 matched nontumor lung samples and around 50 PBMC samples. TCR alpha and beta repertoires were quantitatively compared across multiple tumor regions, matched nontumor lung and blood in non-small cell lung cancer. Follow-up PBMC samples were sequenced whenever the samples were available, and the median time to follow-up was around 2 years after resection.

In the germline V gene (reference sequence), CDR1 corresponds to LNHDA and CDR2 to SQIVND. The CDR3 covers 15 residues, taking in both the cysteine and the phenylalanine. The only DNA kept is the CDR3, 45 bases in frame from the first base. V lost 4 bases and J lost 0 bases; the stretch between them is 12 bases long. The meaning of the sample's time point label: blood at routine non-recurrence follow-up after resection. For TCR sequencing, whole RNA was extracted from tumor and nontumor lung tissue, or from cryopreserved PBMC samples, and no cell sorting was done. A patient was chosen for TCR sequencing only when enough RNA was available from at least two tumor regions. Receptor amplification or capture employed 5' RACE. The run used a NextSeq 500. To allow correction of PCR and sequencing errors, the TCR library protocol tagged every TCR cDNA molecule with a unique molecular identifier. Regarding the original processing steps: TCR identification, UMI-based error correction and CDR3 extraction were all carried out with Decombinator tools. Expanded TCRs were defined as those above a frequency of 2 per 1,000, corresponding to the top 1% of the tumor frequency distribution. Renyi diversity was calculated using the R vegan package after each repertoire was subsampled 100 times to 5,000 TCRs. To build CDR3 similarity networks, amino acid triplet string-kernel similarity was used, and CDR3s were connected when their pairwise similarity was above 0.82. The public reads were quality trimmed at Q25 with fastp and then assembled into clones with MiXCR by TCRdb, keeping productive beta chains. Rows matching on CDR3 protein sequence are summarized as one entry with the most common DNA and genes. The V and J calls were not made by the authors but by TCRdb's processing. In all, the sample holds approximately 12,000 distinct CDR3 sequences, and around 9.1% of those were seen once. Less than 40% of the sample is in the top ten clones.

Findings and caveats that apply to the study as a whole: Only approximately 13 patients were included in comparisons of baseline and follow-up blood repertoires. Confirming at a functional level the hypothesis that regional TCRs recognize regional mutations was considered to require additional single-cell paired TCR alpha and beta sequencing. Ubiquitous expanded tumor TCRs showed up in blood more often at tumor resection than at routine follow-up.

This clonotype was counted at least ten times. No cognate antigen has been identified for it. Nothing much larger sits one base from this clone, and base qualities are not available. Here the sequenced sample was PBMCs, taken at follow-up. The receptor was derived from a female donor with early-stage non-small cell lung cancer. The chain employs TRBV19 and TRBJ1-2; the D gene cannot be resolved reliably. CDR3 protein: CASSKSWTANYGYTF. The DNA reads TGTGCCAGTAGTAAAAGTTGGACGGCTAACTATGGCTACACCTTC.